This TCR beta chain stems from a study of T cells after yellow fever vaccination (dated by TCRdb to between 2017 and 2020). For context, the study as a whole: The SMART-Seq v4 Ultra Low Input RNA kit was used to prepare libraries from fractions with low cell numbers. Bulk TCR alpha and beta repertoires were sequenced longitudinally to track T-cell clones before and after primary and booster YFV17D yellow fever vaccination. Two healthy male donors, one aged 18 to 30 and one aged 30 to 40 years, made up the cohort. Blood samples were taken at several timepoints before and after primary and secondary immunization, and bulk PBMC replicates and cell subsets were isolated. Overall study outcomes, separate from this receptor: Most clones expanded after primary vaccination were re-detected after the booster (around 96% of CD4 and 80% to 90% of CD8), suggesting broad memory maintenance. Because abundant contaminating clonotypes from the bulk population could be contained in FACS-sorted repertoires, computational filtering was required. A small share of clonotypes was detected in both CD4 and CD8 compartments, with the overlap likely arising from convergent recombination. Because the study included only two donors, the extent to which the findings can be generalized is limited. Compared with the primary T-cell response, the secondary T-cell response was faster but weaker, reaching its peak on day 5 rather than on day 15.

This clonotype was detected ten times or more. It lacks a known antigen. No base-level quality is on record; no much larger clone is a single base apart. V sheds 0 bases and J sheds 1 base, leaving 1 base between their ends. CDR1 SGHRS and CDR2 YFSETQ are derived from the germline V gene. The CDR3 covers 13 residues, taking in both the cysteine and the phenylalanine. Solely the CDR3 DNA is kept, with 39 bases framed from the first base. The treatment or condition tag for this specimen amounts to: live attenuated yellow fever vaccine strain. PBMCs were isolated from peripheral blood using a standard Ficoll-Paque protocol. Dynabeads CD4 and CD8 positive selection kits were used to isolate CD4 and CD8 T-cell fractions. TriZol was used to extract RNA from bulk PBMCs, from CD4 and CD8 fractions, and from dextramer-positive and dextramer-negative fractions. TCR cDNA was synthesized by 5'RACE template switching, through which a universal primer site and unique molecular identifiers were introduced. Priming of cDNA synthesis was performed from both the TCR alpha and TCR beta constant segments. Two PCR steps were used to amplify libraries, with sample barcodes and sequencing adapters being added in the second step. Libraries were sequenced on Illumina HiSeq 2500 (2x100 bp) or NovaSeq (2x150 bp). Per the source publication's procedure: Demultiplexing of reads and collapsing into UMI consensus sequences were performed with MIGEC, and V(D)J alignment was carried out with MiXCR. Vaccine-responding clonotypes were defined with edgeR using replicate PBMC samples, requiring FDR below 0.01 and a log2 fold change above 5 up to day 15. Each bulk clonotype received a CD4 or CD8 identity based on whether the sequenced CD4 or CD8 repertoire contained that clonotype at higher abundance. TCRdb cleaned the public reads at Q25 with fastp, built clones with MiXCR and kept in-frame beta chains. Each CDR3 protein gets just one entry, which takes the most common genes and DNA from the rows behind it. TCRdb's processing, not the authors', yielded these V and J calls. For this sample there are about 260,000 distinct CDR3 sequences; about an eighth appear just once. The top ten hold around 0.55% of the sample.

The chain joins TRBV5-1 to TRBJ2-2, with no confidently assigned D gene. Sequencing used CD4+ T cells sorted from PBMCs, obtained 45 days after the yellow fever booster vaccination. This sequence originates from a man between 25 and 39 years old who received the YFV17D yellow fever vaccine. Read as DNA, the sequence is TGCGCCAGCAGCTTGGGGAACACCGGGGAGCTGTTTTTT. It codes for CASSLGNTGELFF.